Below are 3 T cell receptor beta chains sequenced from a single sample in a study of blood T cell repertoires in COVID-19. TCRdb's copy holds only in-frame clones and misses some; the assay was immunoSEQ multiplex PCR. The sample records about 250,000 clones, 70% to 90% being singletons. Sequencing was done on a sample of peripheral blood. The source of these receptors is a woman between 25 and 40 years old with active or convalescent COVID-19.

This chain joins TRBV19 and TRBJ2-2; 11 bases align to TRBD2. V dropped 3 bases and J dropped 6; count of bases not matched to a gene: 3. The CDR3 runs 15 residues. Germline CDR1 is LNHDA and CDR2 is SQIVND (reference sequence). The CDR3 nucleotides are TGTGCCAGTAGTATTAGCGGGGGGGCCTCCGGGGAGCTGTTTTTT. Its protein is CASSISGGASGELFF.

The rearrangement joins TRBV6-5 to TRBJ1-5; 8 bases map to TRBD1. Germline CDR1 reads MNHEY; CDR2 reads SVGAGI. The junction had 6 bases not matched to a gene; V was cut back by 8 bases and J by 6 bases. CDR3 length: 13 residues. CDR3 sequence: CASGQGRSQPQHF. CDR3 sequence (DNA): TGTGCCAGCGGACAGGGACGAAGTCAGCCCCAGCATTTT.

V and J are TRBV6-5 and TRBJ1-2, with D possibly being TRBD1 (6 bases). Germline assignment: CDR1 MNHEY and CDR2 SVGAGI. This CDR3 is 14 amino acids long. V lost 7 bases to trimming and J lost 8 bases, with 20 bases between them. The CDR3 sequence: CASTPLDSIGGYTF. CDR3 nucleotide sequence: TGTGCCAGCACCCCATTGGACAGCATTGGGGGCTACACCTTC.